The 5 T cell receptor beta chains below all came from one sample that was sequenced in a study of long-term antiretroviral therapy in people with HIV. A v3.0 immunoSEQ assay was performed at survey level. Profiling relied on immunoSEQ multiplex PCR, and the TCRdb table lists in-frame clones only, not all of them. The sample consists of 15,000 to 20,000 clones, roughly 73% of them appearing once. The source material was unsorted PBMCs, sampled at the start of antiretroviral therapy, before treatment. All receptors come from a woman aged 40 to 50 with HIV.

V and J are TRBV10-1 and TRBJ1-1, with a tentative D call TRBD1 (5 bases). Per germline, CDR1 WNHNN and CDR2 SYGVQD (reference sequence). This CDR3 region has 15 residues. V gave up 3 bases and J gave up 4 bases, with 15 bases separating them. The CDR3 loop reads CASSDNLRRGTEAFF. As DNA, the CDR3 is TGCGCCAGCAGTGATAACTTACGGAGGGGCACTGAAGCTTTCTTT.

The V and J genes are TRBV7-2 and TRBJ1-1; D is unresolved. The CDR3 consists of 14 residues. V was clipped by 0 bases and J by 5 bases, with 10 bases between them. CDR1 SGHTA and CDR2 FQGNSA come from the germline V gene. CDR3 bases: TGTGCCAGCAGCTTAGCCCGAGTTGGGACTGAAGCTTTCTTT. It is translated as CASSLARVGTEAFF.

The V call is TRBV7-9, the J call TRBJ1-2, with 7 bases matching TRBD1. CDR1 SEHNR and CDR2 FQNEAQ come from the germline V gene (reference sequence). The length of the CDR3 is 13 residues. Trimming took 7 bases from V and 3 from J; bases not matched to a gene: 5. The CDR3 sequence: CASTDGQDYGYTF. CDR3 coding DNA: TGTGCCAGCACCGACGGACAGGACTATGGCTACACCTTC.

The V call is TRBV7-9, the J call TRBJ1-6; D remains ambiguous. The CDR3 has 15 residues. The V end was cut by 1 base, the J end by 10 bases, with 14 bases between. Per the germline V gene, CDR1 is SEHNR and CDR2 is FQNEAQ (reference sequence). CDR3 region: CASSLEPTKSSPLHF. For the CDR3, the DNA is TGTGCCAGCAGCTTAGAACCGACCAAATCGTCACCCCTCCACTTT.

This clone has a handful of counts. The chain links TRBV4-2 to TRBJ2-1; 12 nucleotides align to TRBD2. The V and J ends lost 2 bases and 2 bases, in that order; junction bases with no gene match: 4. The length of the CDR3 is 17 residues. Germline V lookup: CDR1 LGHNA, CDR2 YNFKEQ. CDR3 in DNA: TGTGCCAGCAGCCAACAACCTAGCGGGGGGGCCTACAATGAGCAGTTCTTC. This gives the protein CASSQQPSGGAYNEQFF.